These 12 T cell receptor beta chains originate from one sample sequenced in a study of OX40 agonist ivuxolimab in advanced cancers. Sequenced by immunoSEQ multiplex PCR; TCRdb stores in-frame clones only, minus some. The table records about 76,000 clones, approximately 83% of them present only once. The sample here was CD4+ or CD8+ T cells sorted from blood, taken in a trial of the OX40 agonist ivuxolimab. Source of these receptors: an adult with an advanced solid tumor such as melanoma, head and neck, liver or kidney cancer.

V is TRBV5-1 and J is TRBJ2-1; D is ambiguous. Germline CDR1 is SGHRS and CDR2 is YFSETQ. The CDR3 contains 11 residues. Deletions cut 4 bases from V and 13 bases from J, with 12 bases between. The CDR3 loop is CASSVGPEQFF. The CDR3 DNA reads as TGCGCCAGCAGCGTGGGCCCCGAACAGTTCTTC.

This chain joins TRBV11-1 and TRBJ2-7, with 13 bases fitting TRBD2. CDR3 length: 16 residues. The V gene end was trimmed by 4 bases and the J gene end by 10 bases; junction bases not matched to a gene: 13. The germline CDR1 and CDR2 sequences are SGHAT and FQDESV (reference sequence). The CDR3 is CASSSRTSGGPTSQYF. The CDR3 DNA reads as TGTGCCAGCAGCTCGCGGACTAGCGGGGGACCTACGAGCCAGTACTTC.

The table lists this clone with a few counts. The chain is built from TRBV2 and TRBJ2-3; D gene ambiguous. The V gene's germline CDR1 is SNHLY and CDR2 FYNNEI. The V end was cut by 0 bases, the J end by 9 bases, with 13 bases between. This CDR3 region has 14 residues. The CDR3 DNA follows: TGTGCCAGCAGTGAAGCTAGTCAGGTCGCGACGCAGTATTTT. Translating gives CASSEASQVATQYF.

This CDR3 is CASSLSGRGYQGGYTF. Written as DNA, the CDR3 is TGCGCCAGCAGCTTATCCGGTCGAGGCTATCAGGGGGGCTACACCTTC. This chain uses TRBV5-1 with TRBJ1-2; tentatively, D is TRBD1 (6 bases). Germline assignment: CDR1 SGHRS and CDR2 YFSETQ. The V end lost 2 bases, the J end lost 8 bases, and 22 bases lay between the germline ends. The CDR3 is made up of 16 amino acids.

The count of this clone is one. The gene calls are TRBV6-6 and TRBJ2-2; no clear D gene. This CDR3 contains 15 residues. Trimming pared 3 bases from V and 0 bases from J, leaving 8 bases between. The germline V gene encodes CDR1 MNHNY and CDR2 SVGAGI (reference sequence). The CDR3 DNA follows: TGTGCCAGCAGTTATTCCCCCTCGAACACCGGGGAGCTGTTTTTT. Protein product: CASSYSPSNTGELFF.

The gene calls are TRBV7-9 and TRBJ2-7, with D possibly matching TRBD2 (6 bases). Germline assignment: CDR1 SEHNR and CDR2 FQNEAQ (reference sequence). This CDR3 has 18 amino acids. Trimming stripped 1 base from V and 6 bases from J, with 25 bases between. This CDR3 reads CASSLEGRTRGRGREQYF. The CDR3 DNA is TGTGCCAGCAGCTTAGAGGGAAGGACCCGGGGGAGAGGGCGCGAGCAGTACTTC.

The DNA for the CDR3 is TGCGCCAGCAGCCAGATCCGGGGGGGACAATACAATGAGCAGTTCTTC. Amino acid sequence: CASSQIRGGQYNEQFF. The V and J genes are TRBV4-3 and TRBJ2-1; TRBD2 agrees at 8 bases. The germline V gene encodes CDR1 LGHNA and CDR2 YSLEER. J lost 4 bases, V lost 3 bases, and 8 bases had no gene match. The CDR3 is 16 residues long.

The chain couples TRBV19 to TRBJ1-1; no firm D call. The CDR3 sequence is 13 residues long. The germline V gene has CDR1 LNHDA and CDR2 SQIVND (reference sequence). Trimming stripped 7 bases from V and 2 bases from J, with 11 bases between. CDR3 loop: CASKRQANTEAFF. The CDR3, as DNA: TGTGCCAGTAAGAGGCAGGCTAACACTGAAGCTTTCTTT.

The chain has TRBV2 and TRBJ2-7, with D possibly matching TRBD1 (6 bases). Germline loops: CDR1 SNHLY, CDR2 FYNNEI. The CDR3 has 11 amino acids. Trimming removed 9 bases from V and 1 base from J, with 7 bases in between. DNA for the CDR3: TGTGCCAGTGACAGGTCCTACGAGCAGTACTTC. Translated, it gives CASDRSYEQYF.

J is TRBJ2-7 and V is TRBV6-6, with 12 bases identical to TRBD1. The junction had 5 bases not matched to a gene; V was cut back by 0 bases and J by 5 bases. The germline V gene has CDR1 MNHNY and CDR2 SVGAGI (reference sequence). The length of the CDR3 is 16 residues. This CDR3 reads CASSYSTGQGANEQYF. The CDR3 coding sequence is TGTGCCAGCAGTTACTCGACGGGACAGGGGGCCAACGAGCAGTACTTC.

The V and J genes are TRBV7-9 and TRBJ2-2; 9 bases fit TRBD1. Losses at the gene ends were 5 bases for V and 5 bases for J; bases not matched to a gene: 3. Germline CDR1 is SEHNR and CDR2 is FQNEAQ (reference sequence). This CDR3 is 14 amino acids long. CDR3 region: CASSQGTGTGELFF. The CDR3, as DNA: TGTGCCAGCAGCCAGGGGACAGGGACCGGGGAGCTGTTTTTT.

This clone was recorded only once. The chain couples TRBV7-2 to TRBJ2-7; D remains ambiguous. This CDR3 has 12 residues. Trimming stripped 5 bases from V and 5 bases from J, with 10 bases between. The germline V gene has CDR1 SGHTA and CDR2 FQGNSA. In DNA, the CDR3 is TGTGCCAGCAGCCCGCTTCTGGACGAGCAGTACTTC. It encodes CASSPLLDEQYF.